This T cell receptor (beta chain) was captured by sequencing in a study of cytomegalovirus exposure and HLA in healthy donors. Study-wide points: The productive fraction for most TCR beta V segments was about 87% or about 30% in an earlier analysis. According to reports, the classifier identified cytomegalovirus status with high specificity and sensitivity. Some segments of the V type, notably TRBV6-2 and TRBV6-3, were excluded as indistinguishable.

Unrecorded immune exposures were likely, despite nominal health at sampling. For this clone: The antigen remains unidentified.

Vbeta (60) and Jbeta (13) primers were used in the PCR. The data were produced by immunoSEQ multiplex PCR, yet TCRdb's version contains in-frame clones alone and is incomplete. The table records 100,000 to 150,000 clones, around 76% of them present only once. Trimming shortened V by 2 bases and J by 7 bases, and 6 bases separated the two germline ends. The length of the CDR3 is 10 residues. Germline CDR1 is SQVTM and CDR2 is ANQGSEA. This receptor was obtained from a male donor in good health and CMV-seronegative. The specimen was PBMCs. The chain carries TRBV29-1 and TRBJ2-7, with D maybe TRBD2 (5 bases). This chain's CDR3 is CSVESGEQYF. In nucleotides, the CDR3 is TGCAGCGTTGAATCGGGGGAGCAGTACTTC.